The 19 T cell receptor beta chains presented below share a single source sample, sequenced in a study of cytomegalovirus exposure and HLA in healthy donors. With 60 Vbeta and 13 Jbeta primers, the PCR was carried out. Assay used: immunoSEQ multiplex PCR; TCRdb lists only in-frame clones, some missing. This repertoire shows roughly 110,000 clones, 75% to 80% found once; its top ten account for roughly 12%. The sequencing sample was made of PBMCs. The receptors come from a woman between 40 and 55 years old in good health and CMV-seropositive.

In DNA form, the CDR3 reads TGCGCCAGCAGTCCCTCCGCGGGGGCTGGCACAGATACGCAGTATTTT. Residues: CASSPSAGAGTDTQYF. The chain couples TRBV5-1 to TRBJ2-3, with D possibly matching TRBD2 (7 bases). This CDR3 is 16 amino acids long. Germline V gene sequence: CDR1 SGHRS, CDR2 YFSETQ. V dropped 5 bases and J dropped 1 base, with 17 bases sitting between them.

This clone was detected ten times or more. The chain combines TRBV27 with TRBJ1-1, with TRBD1 as a possible D gene (6 bases). V gave up 5 bases and J gave up 0 bases, with 16 bases separating them. CDR3 size: 16 residues. Germline assignment: CDR1 MNHEY and CDR2 SMNVEV (reference sequence). The CDR3 reads CASSLSTGRMNTEAFF. The CDR3 DNA follows: TGTGCCAGCAGTCTGTCGACAGGAAGGATGAACACTGAAGCTTTCTTT.

V gene TRBV9 combines with J gene TRBJ1-1; TRBD1 might be the D (5 bases). This CDR3 has 14 amino acids. Trimming left V 4 bases short and J 1 base short, with 11 bases between. Germline V gene lookup returns CDR1 SGDLS and CDR2 YYNGEE. The CDR3 DNA follows: TGTGCCAGCAGCCCACAGGTGGGGAACACTGAAGCTTTCTTT. Its translation: CASSPQVGNTEAFF.

The rearrangement uses TRBV12-2 and TRBJ1-4; the table's D call TRBD1 went unverified against the DNA. TRBV12-2 is noted as a pseudogene. CDR3 length: 15 residues. DNA of the CDR3: TGTGCAAGTCGGGGGCATGGTCAAAAATCCGAAAAACTGTTTTTT. It is translated as CASRGHGQKSEKLFF.

The chain has TRBV27 and TRBJ1-3, with 11 bases aligning to TRBD1. CDR1 is MNHEY, CDR2 SMNVEV, per germline (reference sequence). This CDR3 spans 18 amino acids. Losses at the gene ends were 3 bases for V and 1 base for J; bases not matched to a gene: 8. This CDR3 is CASSFRHGTGGSGNTIYF. The CDR3 DNA reads TGTGCCAGCAGTTTCCGGCACGGGACAGGGGGGTCTGGAAACACCATATATTTT.

The chain has TRBV25-1 and TRBJ1-1; 7 bases agree with TRBD1. This CDR3 comprises 12 residues. V shed 6 bases, J shed 7 bases, and the junction held 5 bases outside the gene matches. CDR1 is MGHDK and CDR2 is SYGVNS in the germline V gene. The CDR3 region is CASRTDRDEAFF. The DNA of the CDR3 is TGTGCCAGCAGGACCGACAGGGATGAAGCTTTCTTT. Supplemented by reference TRBV25-1 and TRBJ1-1, the full variable domain reads EADIYQTPRYLVIGTGKKITLECSQTMGHDKMYWYQQDPGMELHLIHYSYGVNSTEKGDLSSESTVSRIRTEHFPLTLESARPSHTSQYLCASRTDRDEAFFGQGTRLTVV.

The V gene is TRBV10-2, the J gene TRBJ2-5; 9 bases line up with TRBD1. CDR3 length equals 16 residues. Germline trimming cut 0 bases from V and 5 bases from J; bases unmatched to any gene: 7. Germline CDR1 and CDR2: WSHSY and SAAADI. Here the CDR3 DNA reads TGCGCCAGCAGTGAGTCGGTTACAGGGGGCTTCGAGACCCAGTACTTC. This translates into CASSESVTGGFETQYF.

This chain links TRBV6-5 with TRBJ2-7; no clear D gene. This CDR3 has 16 amino acids. Germline V gene lookup returns CDR1 MNHEY and CDR2 SVGAGI. The ends were cut back, 0 bases at V and 1 base at J, with 13 bases in the middle. The CDR3: CASSYSRSLLSYEQYF. The CDR3 DNA is TGTGCCAGCAGTTACTCCCGGAGCCTACTTTCCTACGAGCAGTACTTC.

V and J are TRBV18 and TRBJ2-7, with 13 bases fitting TRBD2. The CDR3 totals 15 residues. Per germline, CDR1 KGHSH and CDR2 LQKENI. The ends lost 0 bases at V and 7 bases at J; junction bases unmatched: 3. CDR3: CASSPPGLAGPEQYF. DNA of the CDR3: TGTGCCAGCTCACCACCGGGACTAGCGGGGCCTGAGCAGTACTTC.

This rearrangement joins TRBV5-6 to TRBJ2-5, with 9 bases matching TRBD1. Germline V lookup: CDR1 SGHDT, CDR2 YYEEEE. The CDR3 has 16 residues. V lost 3 bases to trimming and J lost 5 bases; unmatched junction nucleotides: 11. CDR3 bases: TGTGCCAGCAGCTCCCCGGGACAGGGTTCGGTGGAGACCCAGTACTTC. Translating gives CASSSPGQGSVETQYF.

This clone was observed a few times. The chain links TRBV2 to TRBJ2-2, with TRBD1 matching 7 bases. Germline V CDR1 and CDR2: SNHLY, FYNNEI. The CDR3 is 14 residues long. J was trimmed by 2 bases and V by 6 bases; bases with no gene match: 3. CDR3 amino acids: CASRRDSNTGELFF. In DNA, the CDR3 is TGTGCCAGCAGGAGGGACAGTAACACCGGGGAGCTGTTTTTT.

This clone has a single count. The genes are TRBV30 and TRBJ1-1; no definite D call. The V and J ends lost 2 bases and 8 bases respectively, with 15 bases between them. The germline CDR1 and CDR2 sequences are GTSNPN and SVGIG (reference sequence). This CDR3 is 13 amino acids long. This chain's CDR3 is CAWSMSTLAEAFF. In DNA, the CDR3 is TGTGCCTGGAGTATGAGTACCTTAGCGGAAGCTTTCTTT.

This chain joins TRBV6-4 and TRBJ1-1; D unclear. The CDR3 has 14 residues. Deletions cut 3 bases from V and 0 bases from J, with 8 bases between. Germline V lookup: CDR1 MRHNA, CDR2 SNTAGT. The CDR3 nucleotides are TGTGCCAGCAGTGAGTTCAAGCTGAACACTGAAGCTTTCTTT. It encodes CASSEFKLNTEAFF.

The count of this clone is one. V usage is TRBV28 and J usage is TRBJ1-5; possibly TRBD1 for D (5 bases). CDR1 and CDR2 (germline): MDHEN, SYDVKM. Trimming took off 7 bases at V and 7 bases at J, with 14 bases between the two ends. The CDR3 is 13 residues long. This CDR3 is CASTLRTSQPQHF. For the CDR3, the DNA is TGTGCCAGCACCCTCCGGACATCCCAGCCCCAGCATTTT.

The chain links TRBV12-5 to TRBJ1-5; D possibly corresponds to TRBD1 (6 bases). V was clipped by 5 bases and J by 3 bases, with 11 bases between them. CDR1 and CDR2 from the germline V gene are LGHNT and FRNRAP. The CDR3 spans 14 residues. The CDR3 is CASGPGAVNQPQHF. The CDR3 region has the DNA TGTGCTAGTGGTCCAGGGGCCGTCAATCAGCCCCAGCATTTT.

The chain recombines TRBV6-1 with TRBJ1-2; D not certain. Germline V gene lookup returns CDR1 MNHNS and CDR2 SASEGT. The V gene lost 8 bases and the J gene lost 7 bases, with 14 bases spanning the gap. The CDR3 is 12 residues long. The CDR3 coding sequence is TGTGCCAGCGATTTCTGGGGAGCTGGCTACACCTTC. It codes for CASDFWGAGYTF.

The chain is built from TRBV2 and TRBJ2-2; D not certain. V lost 2 bases to trimming and J lost 3 bases, with 4 bases between them. The CDR3 length is 13 residues. From germline, CDR1 is SNHLY and CDR2 FYNNEI. CDR3 DNA sequence: TGTGCCAGCAGTGAACGTCACACCGGGGAGCTGTTTTTT. Its protein is CASSERHTGELFF. The full variable domain, completed using reference TRBV2 and TRBJ2-2, is EPEVTQTPSHQVTQMGQEVILRCVPISNHLYFYWYRQILGQKVEFLVSFYNNEISEKSEIFDDQFSVERPDGSNFTLKIRSTKLEDSAMYFCASSERHTGELFFGEGSRLTVL.

This rearrangement joins TRBV9 to TRBJ2-5, with a weak D call TRBD2 (6 bases). The germline V and J ends were trimmed by 0 bases and 1 base, with 13 bases remaining between them. Germline lookup yields CDR1 SGDLS and CDR2 YYNGEE. This CDR3 spans 16 amino acids. CDR3 in amino acids: CASSVGYGGLQETQYF. The CDR3 DNA follows: TGTGCCAGCAGCGTAGGGTACGGGGGACTCCAAGAGACCCAGTACTTC.

The gene calls are TRBV18 and TRBJ1-4; the D is unclear. V lost 0 bases to trimming and J lost 8 bases, with 10 bases between them. Germline V gives CDR1 KGHSH, CDR2 LQKENI. This CDR3 is 14 amino acids long. CDR3 sequence: CASSPPYEEEKLFF. CDR3 coding DNA: TGTGCCAGCTCACCACCGTATGAGGAGGAAAAACTGTTTTTT.